This is a list of T cell receptor beta chains from one sample in a study of PD-L1 blockade in urothelial cancer. Produced via immunoSEQ multiplex PCR; TCRdb's table is partial and in-frame only. In the table there are around 63,000 clones, roughly 79% of which are singletons. The sample in question was PBMCs, obtained around atezolizumab (anti-PD-L1) treatment. Receptor source: a man in his 70s with urothelial cancer. Both conserved end residues are part of each CDR3. D genes are given only for firm matches. Rows give clone size only sometimes, using once, few, many, or a class for an expanded clone.

j_gene,d_gene,len,abundance,v_gene,CDR3nt,CDR3aa
TRBJ2-3,-,15,-,TRBV5-1,TGCGCCAGCAGCTTCCTACAGGTCTTCACAGATACGCAGTATTTT,CASSFLQVFTDTQYF
TRBJ2-1,TRBD1,12,few,TRBV2,TGTGCCAGCAGGAAGGGGGCGGGTGAGCAGTTCTTC,CASRKGAGEQFF
TRBJ2-1,TRBD1,16,few,TRBV10-3,TGTGCCATCAGTGAGTCAGGGGGCCGGTTCTACAATGAGCAGTTCTTC,CAISESGGRFYNEQFF
TRBJ1-4,TRBD1,16,-,TRBV4-1,TGCGCCAGCAGCCAAGATCAAGGGACAGGGAGTGAAAAACTGTTTTTT,CASSQDQGTGSEKLFF
TRBJ2-3,-,16,-,TRBV7-9,TGTGCCAGCAGCCCTCCGACAGTGTTACAGGGAGATACGCAGTATTTT,CASSPPTVLQGDTQYF
TRBJ2-2,TRBD2,16,-,TRBV19,TGTGCCAGTAGTCTCCCTAGCGGGAGGGTAATCGGGGAGCTGTTTTTT,CASSLPSGRVIGELFF
TRBJ1-1,-,13,once,TRBV2,TGTGCCAGCAGGCAGACACCGAACACTGAAGCTTTCTTT,CASRQTPNTEAFF
TRBJ2-7,TRBD2,12,-,TRBV2,TGTGCCAGCAGTGCGGGGGGTCACGAGCAGTACTTC,CASSAGGHEQYF
TRBJ1-1,-,15,-,TRBV10-3,TGTGCCATCAGTGAGTCAGGCGGTCTGGGCACTGAAGCTTTCTTT,CAISESGGLGTEAFF
TRBJ1-5,TRBD1,15,-,TRBV19,TGTGCCAGTACCAGGGACAGTCATAGCAATCAGCCCCAGCATTTT,CASTRDSHSNQPQHF
TRBJ2-3,-,12,-,TRBV4-1,TGCGCCAGCAGCCCCGCGGGGGATACGCAGTATTTT,CASSPAGDTQYF
TRBJ1-2,-,15,-,TRBV21-1,TGTGCCAGCAGCAAAGGAGTAGGCCCAGGTGATGGCTACACCTTC,CASSKGVGPGDGYTF
TRBJ1-2,TRBD1,13,-,TRBV19,TGTGCCAGTAGTTCACGCAGGGGGCGCGGCTACACCTTC,CASSSRRGRGYTF
TRBJ2-5,-,13,-,TRBV11-2,TGTGCCAGCAGCCCACCCACAGGCTGGACCCAGTACTTC,CASSPPTGWTQYF